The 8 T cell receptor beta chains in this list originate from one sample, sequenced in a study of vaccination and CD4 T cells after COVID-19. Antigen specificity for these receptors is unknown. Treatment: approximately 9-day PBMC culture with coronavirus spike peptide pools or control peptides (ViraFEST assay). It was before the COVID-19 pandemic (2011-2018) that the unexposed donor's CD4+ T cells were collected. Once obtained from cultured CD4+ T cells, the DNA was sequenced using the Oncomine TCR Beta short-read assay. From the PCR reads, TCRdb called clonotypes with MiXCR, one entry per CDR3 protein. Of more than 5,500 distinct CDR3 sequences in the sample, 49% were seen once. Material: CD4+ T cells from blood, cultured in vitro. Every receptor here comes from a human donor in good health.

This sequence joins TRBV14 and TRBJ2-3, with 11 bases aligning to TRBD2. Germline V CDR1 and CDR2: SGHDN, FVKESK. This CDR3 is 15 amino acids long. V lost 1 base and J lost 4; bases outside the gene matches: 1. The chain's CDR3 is CASSQVAGGADTQYF. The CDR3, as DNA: TGTGCCAGCAGCCAAGTAGCGGGGGGGGCAGATACGCAGTATTTT.

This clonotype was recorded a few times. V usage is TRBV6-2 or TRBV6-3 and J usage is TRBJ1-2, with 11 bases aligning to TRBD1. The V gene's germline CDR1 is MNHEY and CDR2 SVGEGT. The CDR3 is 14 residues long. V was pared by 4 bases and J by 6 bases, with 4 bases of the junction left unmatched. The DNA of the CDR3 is TGTGCCAGCAGTTCGAGGACAGGGGGCAATGGCTACACCTTC. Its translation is CASSSRTGGNGYTF.

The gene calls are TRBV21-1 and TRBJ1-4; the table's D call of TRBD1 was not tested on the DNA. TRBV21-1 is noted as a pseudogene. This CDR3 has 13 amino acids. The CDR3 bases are TGTGCCACCGCGCGGGGGACTAATGAAAAACTGTTTTTT. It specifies CATARGTNEKLFF.

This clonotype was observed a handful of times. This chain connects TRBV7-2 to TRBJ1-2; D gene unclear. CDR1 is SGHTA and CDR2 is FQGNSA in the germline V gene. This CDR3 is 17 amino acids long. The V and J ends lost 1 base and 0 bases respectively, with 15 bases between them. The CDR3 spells CASSLEKGRSSNYGYTF. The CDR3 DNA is TGTGCCAGCAGCTTAGAGAAGGGCAGGAGCTCTAACTATGGCTACACCTTC.

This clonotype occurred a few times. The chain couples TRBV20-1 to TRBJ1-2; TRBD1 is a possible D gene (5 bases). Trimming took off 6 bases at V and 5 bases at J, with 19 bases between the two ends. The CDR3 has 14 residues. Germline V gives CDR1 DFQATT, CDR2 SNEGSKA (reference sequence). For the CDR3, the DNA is TGCAGTGCAATCCTAGGGGTAGGGTCGTATGGCTACACCTTC. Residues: CSAILGVGSYGYTF.

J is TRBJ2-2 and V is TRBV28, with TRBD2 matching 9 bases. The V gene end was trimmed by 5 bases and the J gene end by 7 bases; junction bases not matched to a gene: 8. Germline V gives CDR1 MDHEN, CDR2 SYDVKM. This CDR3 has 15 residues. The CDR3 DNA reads TGTGCCAGCAGTCGCGGGGGGGCAACGGGCGGGGAGCTGTTTTTT. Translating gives CASSRGGATGGELFF.

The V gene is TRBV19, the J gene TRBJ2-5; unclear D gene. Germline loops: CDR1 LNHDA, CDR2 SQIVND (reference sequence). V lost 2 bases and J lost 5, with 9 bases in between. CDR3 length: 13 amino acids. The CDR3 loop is CASSISVPETQYF. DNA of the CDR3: TGTGCCAGTAGTATATCTGTCCCCGAGACCCAGTACTTC.

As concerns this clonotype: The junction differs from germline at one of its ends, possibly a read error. The CDR3 protein is CASSPGGAYQSQHF. The CDR3 DNA reads as TGTGCCAGCAGCCCAGGGGGGGCGTATCAGTCCCAGCATTTT. The chain has TRBV7-2 and TRBJ1-5; 7 bases align to TRBD1. This CDR3 has 14 residues. Germline CDR1 and CDR2: SGHTA and FQGNSA.